A single sample is the source of the 28 T cell receptor beta chains below, sequenced in a study of T cell responses to AZD1222 COVID-19 vaccine. Here immunoSEQ multiplex PCR was the method, and the copy in TCRdb shows in-frame clones only, minus some. The sample consists of 45,000 to 55,000 clones, around 85% of them appearing once. The specimen comprised peripheral blood, sampled on day 0 of MenACWY control vaccination. Receptors originate from an adult in good health.

The CDR3 coding sequence is TGTGCCAGCAGCCCCGGTTTGGACCAAGAGACCCAGTACTTC. Its protein product is CASSPGLDQETQYF. This chain links TRBV9 with TRBJ2-5; unclear D gene. The CDR3 sequence is 14 residues long. Germline V gene data show CDR1 as SGDLS and CDR2 as YYNGEE. The V end was cut by 4 bases, the J end by 0 bases, with 10 bases between.

The chain combines TRBV30 with TRBJ1-3, with D uncertain. Germline V gene data show CDR1 as GTSNPN and CDR2 as SVGIG (reference sequence). CDR3 length: 17 residues. The germline V and J ends were trimmed by 3 bases and 2 bases, with 20 bases remaining between them. In nucleotides, the CDR3 is TGTGCCTGGAGCAGGATAACAGAGATTTTACCTGGAAACACCATATATTTT. It codes for CAWSRITEILPGNTIYF.

A few counts support this clone. The V gene is TRBV5-1, the J gene TRBJ1-3, with D possibly being TRBD1 (5 bases). Per germline, CDR1 SGHRS and CDR2 YFSETQ. This CDR3 region has 15 residues. V was cut by 0 bases and J by 3 bases, with 10 bases left in between. The CDR3 region is CASSLDYQGGNTIYF. The CDR3 coding sequence is TGCGCCAGCAGCTTGGATTACCAGGGTGGAAACACCATATATTTT.

CDR3 sequence: CASSLVVSPYEQYF. The DNA for the CDR3 is TGCGCCAGCAGCTTGGTTGTCAGCCCCTACGAGCAGTACTTC. The rearrangement joins TRBV5-1 to TRBJ2-7; D is undetermined. The CDR3 has 14 amino acids. V was cut by 0 bases and J by 2 bases, with 9 bases left in between. Germline V lookup: CDR1 SGHRS, CDR2 YFSETQ.

V is TRBV3-1 (or the pseudogene TRBV3-2) and J is TRBJ2-6; D is ambiguous. The CDR3 is 15 amino acids. Trimming left V 4 bases short and J 2 bases short, with 9 bases between. The germline V gene has CDR1 LGHDT and CDR2 YNNKEL (reference sequence). CDR3: CASSRDSAGANVLTF. CDR3 sequence (DNA): TGTGCCAGCAGCCGCGACTCAGCTGGGGCCAACGTCCTGACTTTC.

The chain has TRBV19 and TRBJ2-3, with 11 positions matching TRBD1. J was trimmed by 4 bases and V by 5 bases; bases with no gene match: 11. The V gene's germline CDR1 is LNHDA and CDR2 SQIVND (reference sequence). The CDR3 runs 17 residues. This CDR3 reads CASSRRTGGNRADTQYF. The CDR3 DNA reads TGTGCCAGTAGTCGCCGGACAGGGGGCAATCGTGCAGATACGCAGTATTTT.

The rearrangement joins TRBV2 to TRBJ1-5; TRBD1 agrees at 9 bases. The CDR3 has 16 amino acids. V was pared by 6 bases and J by 2 bases, with 8 bases of the junction left unmatched. Per germline, CDR1 SNHLY and CDR2 FYNNEI. CDR3 nucleotide sequence: TGTGCCAGCAGACCCGGGACAGGGTCTGGCAATCAGCCCCAGCATTTT. It specifies CASRPGTGSGNQPQHF.

J is TRBJ1-1 and V is TRBV6-2 or TRBV6-3; D remains ambiguous. There are 11 residues in the CDR3. The germline V gene encodes CDR1 MNHEY and CDR2 SVGEGT. The germline V and J ends were trimmed by 5 bases and 11 bases, with 12 bases remaining between them. The CDR3 DNA is TGTGCCAGCAGTAAACAGAAGGAGGCTTTCTTT. This sequence encodes CASSKQKEAFF.

This clone was detected many times. The chain is built from TRBV6-4 and TRBJ2-1, with TRBD2 matching 16 bases. V shed 0 bases and J 8 bases; nucleotides not matched to a gene: 1. CDR1 and CDR2 from the germline V gene are MRHNA and SNTAGT. This CDR3 has 16 amino acids. The CDR3 DNA sequence: TGTGCCAGCAGTGACTCGGGACTAGCGGGGGGGCATGAGCAGTTCTTC. Translation gives CASSDSGLAGGHEQFF.

The V call is TRBV5-1, the J call TRBJ2-5, with 9 bases matching TRBD2. CDR3 length equals 15 residues. Germline assignment: CDR1 SGHRS and CDR2 YFSETQ. V shed 4 bases, J shed 4 bases, and the junction held 8 bases outside the gene matches. CDR3 nucleotide sequence: TGCGCCAGCAGCCCCCGGACTAGCGAGGGAGAGACCCAGTACTTC. Amino acid sequence: CASSPRTSEGETQYF. Based on the CDR3 plus reference TRBV5-1 and TRBJ2-5, the full variable domain is KAGVTQTPRYLIKTRGQQVTLSCSPISGHRSVSWYQQTPGQGLQFLFEYFSETQRNKGNFPGRFSGRQFSNSRSEMNVSTLELGDSALYLCASSPRTSEGETQYFGPGTRLLVL.

V and J are TRBV10-3 and TRBJ1-1, with D unclear. CDR3 length equals 13 residues. CDR1 is ENHRY and CDR2 is SYGVKD in the germline V gene. The germline V and J ends were trimmed by 7 bases and 1 base, with 10 bases remaining between them. The CDR3, as DNA: TGTGCCATCACCGAAGGTCAGAACACTGAAGCTTTCTTT. It codes for CAITEGQNTEAFF.

This chain joins TRBV5-1 and TRBJ2-7; TRBD1 agrees at 8 bases. Germline V gives CDR1 SGHRS, CDR2 YFSETQ. This CDR3 is 13 amino acids long. CDR3 sequence: CASSLTGDGEQHV. CDR3 nucleotide sequence: TGCGCCAGCAGTCTGACAGGGGATGGCGAGCAGCACGTC.

The chain uses TRBV4-2 and TRBJ2-1, with a tentative D call TRBD1 (6 bases). The V gene's germline CDR1 is LGHNA and CDR2 YNFKEQ. V was pared by 4 bases and J by 12 bases, with 19 bases between. The CDR3 has 14 amino acids. The CDR3 DNA is TGTGCCAGCAGCCCAGGGGACCAATCTCCGGGGCAGTTCTTC. Amino acids: CASSPGDQSPGQFF.

This rearrangement joins TRBV5-1 to TRBJ2-3; 13 bases are shared with TRBD2. Germline loops: CDR1 SGHRS, CDR2 YFSETQ. CDR3 length equals 22 residues. With V trimmed by 4 bases and J by 5 bases, 25 bases remained unmatched. The CDR3 coding sequence is TGCGCCAGCAGCACAGGAGGGGCTTGGACCGACCGGACTAGCGGGGGCCTAGATACGCAGTATTTT. Amino acids: CASSTGGAWTDRTSGGLDTQYF.

The chain joins TRBV5-4 to TRBJ1-5; 9 bases agree with TRBD1. This CDR3 has 14 residues. CDR1 is SGHNT and CDR2 is YYREEE in the germline V gene (reference sequence). The junction had 8 bases not matched to a gene; V was cut back by 4 bases and J by 9 bases. CDR3 DNA: TGTGCCAGCAGCCGACAGGGGGACCCTGGGCCCCAGCATTTT. This gives the protein CASSRQGDPGPQHF. Full variable domain (outside the CDR3, taken from reference TRBV5-4 and TRBJ1-5): ETGVTQSPTHLIKTRGQQVTLRCSSQSGHNTVSWYQQALGQGPQFIFQYYREEENGRGNFPPRFSGLQFPNYSSELNVNALELDDSALYLCASSRQGDPGPQHFGDGTRLSIL.

This clone was seen just once. The junction and the germline gene differ at one end; a read error may be behind it. The chain recombines TRBV5-5 with TRBJ1-4; TRBD1 matches at 9 bases. Looked up from germline, CDR1 is SGHKS and CDR2 is YYEKEE (reference sequence). The CDR3 runs to 16 residues. CDR3: CASSLTTGTGYEKLFF. In DNA form, the CDR3 reads TGTGCCAGCAGCTTAACAACCGGGACAGGGTATGAGAAACTGTTTTTT.

This clone was seen a single time. The V and J genes are TRBV7-8 and TRBJ1-1, with D hard to call. Germline CDR1 SGHVS, CDR2 FQNEAQ. The CDR3 has 15 amino acids. Trimming pared 4 bases from V and 0 bases from J, leaving 12 bases between. The CDR3 region has the DNA TGTGCCAGCAGCTCGGACGGCCACATGAACACTGAAGCTTTCTTT. It encodes CASSSDGHMNTEAFF.

This chain links TRBV30 with TRBJ1-3; D might be TRBD1 (5 bases). V lost 6 bases and J lost 1, with 10 bases in between. CDR1 and CDR2 from the germline V gene are GTSNPN and SVGIG (reference sequence). This CDR3 comprises 13 residues. The CDR3 loop is CACPGLSGNTIYF. DNA of the CDR3: TGTGCCTGCCCAGGGCTTTCTGGAAACACCATATATTTT.

The V and J genes are TRBV2 and TRBJ2-1, with unresolved D. Trimming pared 7 bases from V and 9 bases from J, leaving 10 bases between. CDR3 length: 11 amino acids. Germline V gene lookup returns CDR1 SNHLY and CDR2 FYNNEI. The CDR3 coding sequence is TGTGCCAGCACAACCTGGGTTGAGCAGTTCTTC. Its translation: CASTTWVEQFF. Filled out from reference TRBV2 and TRBJ2-1, the complete variable domain reads EPEVTQTPSHQVTQMGQEVILRCVPISNHLYFYWYRQILGQKVEFLVSFYNNEISEKSEIFDDQFSVERPDGSNFTLKIRSTKLEDSAMYFCASTTWVEQFFGPGTRLTVL.

The chain combines TRBV6-5 with TRBJ1-2; D ambiguous. The ends were cut back, 1 base at V and 6 bases at J, with 9 bases in the middle. This CDR3 spans 13 amino acids. CDR1 is MNHEY, CDR2 SVGAGI, per germline. The chain's CDR3 is CASSYLGKHGYTF. CDR3 nucleotides: TGTGCCAGCAGTTACTTGGGGAAACATGGCTACACCTTC.

This chain links TRBV7-9 with TRBJ2-7; 10 bases fit TRBD1. The CDR3 totals 15 residues. Germline V gene sequence: CDR1 SEHNR, CDR2 FQNEAQ (reference sequence). Trimming took 5 bases from V and 5 from J; bases not matched to a gene: 9. CDR3 region: CASSVETGGSDEQYF. The CDR3 DNA reads as TGTGCCAGCAGCGTCGAGACAGGGGGCAGCGACGAGCAGTACTTC.

The rearrangement uses TRBV19 and TRBJ2-5; TRBD1 aligns across 12 bases. The trim removed 8 bases at V and 5 bases at J, leaving 12 bases unmatched. The germline V gene encodes CDR1 LNHDA and CDR2 SQIVND (reference sequence). The CDR3 loop spans 16 amino acids. The CDR3 DNA is TGTGCCAGTTCTCCCCCGGGACAGGGGGCTATGGAGACCCAGTACTTC. It specifies CASSPPGQGAMETQYF.

The J gene is TRBJ2-2, the V gene TRBV10-1; possibly TRBD2 for D (6 bases). This CDR3 contains 15 residues. CDR1 and CDR2 (germline): WNHNN, SYGVQD (reference sequence). Between the trimmed V and J ends, which lost 2 bases and 1 base, there was a span of 8 bases. The CDR3 nucleotides read TGCGCCAGCAGTGAGGCCGGGAGGAACACCGGGGAGCTGTTTTTT. Protein product: CASSEAGRNTGELFF.

The table lists this clone with a count of one. The genes are TRBV6-5 and TRBJ1-1; D possibly corresponds to TRBD1 (5 bases). This CDR3 has 15 amino acids. Trimming took off 4 bases at V and 0 bases at J, with 12 bases between the two ends. CDR1 and CDR2 from the germline V gene are MNHEY and SVGAGI. The CDR3 protein is CASSSPGGMNTEAFF. DNA of the CDR3: TGTGCCAGCAGTTCCCCGGGGGGGATGAACACTGAAGCTTTCTTT.

The chain recombines TRBV6-2 or TRBV6-3 with TRBJ1-6, with unresolved D. V gave up 4 bases and J gave up 6 bases, with 10 bases separating them. CDR1 is MNHEY, CDR2 SVGEGT, per germline. This CDR3 has 14 amino acids. CDR3 protein: CASSSPTRNSPLHF. The CDR3 bases are TGTGCCAGCAGTTCCCCGACTCGTAATTCACCCCTCCACTTT.

The chain employs TRBV28 and TRBJ1-2, with 7 positions matching TRBD1. The CDR3 is 15 residues long. Losses at the gene ends were 5 bases for V and 5 bases for J; bases not matched to a gene: 11. In germline, CDR1 is MDHEN, CDR2 SYDVKM. The CDR3 coding sequence is TGTGCCAGCAGTACCCCTCGGGACAGCCTGTATGGCTACACCTTC. It encodes CASSTPRDSLYGYTF.

This chain uses TRBV10-3 with TRBJ1-1, with a possible D match to TRBD1 (5 bases). The CDR3 is 14 residues long. Germline assignment: CDR1 ENHRY and CDR2 SYGVKD. The V end lost 2 bases, the J end lost 4 bases, and 11 bases lay between the germline ends. The CDR3 sequence: CAISERGDGTEAFF. The CDR3 DNA is TGTGCCATCAGTGAGCGGGGGGATGGCACTGAAGCTTTCTTT.

This rearrangement joins TRBV7-3 to TRBJ2-7; D uncertain. This CDR3 has 13 amino acids. With 5 bases removed from V and 3 bases from J, the gap between germline ends came to 11 bases. Germline V lookup: CDR1 SGHTA, CDR2 FQGTGA. CDR3 in amino acids: CASSPNRLYEQYF. In DNA form, the CDR3 reads TGTGCCAGCAGCCCAAATCGGCTCTACGAGCAGTACTTC. Full variable domain (rest looked up from reference TRBV7-3 and TRBJ2-7): GAGVSQTPSNKVTEKGKYVELRCDPISGHTALYWYRQSLGQGPEFLIYFQGTGAADDSGLPNDRFFAVRPEGSVSTLKIQRTERGDSAVYLCASSPNRLYEQYFGPGTRLTVT.